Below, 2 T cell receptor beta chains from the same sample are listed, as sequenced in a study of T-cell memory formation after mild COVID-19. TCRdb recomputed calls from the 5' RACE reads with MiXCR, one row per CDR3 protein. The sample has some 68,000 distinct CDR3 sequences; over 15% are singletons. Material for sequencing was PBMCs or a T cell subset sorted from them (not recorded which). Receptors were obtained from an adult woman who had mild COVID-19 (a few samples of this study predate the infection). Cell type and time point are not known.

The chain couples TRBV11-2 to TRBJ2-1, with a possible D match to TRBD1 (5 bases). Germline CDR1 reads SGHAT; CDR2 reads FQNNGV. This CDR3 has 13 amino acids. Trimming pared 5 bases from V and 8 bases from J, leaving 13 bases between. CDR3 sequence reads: CASSEGVWDEQFF. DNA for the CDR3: TGTGCCAGCAGCGAAGGGGTATGGGATGAGCAGTTCTTC.

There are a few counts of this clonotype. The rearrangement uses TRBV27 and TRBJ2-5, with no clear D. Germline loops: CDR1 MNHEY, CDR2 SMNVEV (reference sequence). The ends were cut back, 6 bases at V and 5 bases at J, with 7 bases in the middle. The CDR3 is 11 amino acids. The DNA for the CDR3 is TGTGCCAGCAGACACCCGGAGACCCAGTACTTC. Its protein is CASRHPETQYF.